This T cell receptor beta chain emerged from a study of blood T cell repertoires in COVID-19. Study details: Samples of COVID-19 (acute and convalescent) were obtained from the United States, Italy and Spain.

The CDR3 extends over 15 amino acids. From germline, CDR1 is KGHSH and CDR2 LQKENI. V lost 3 bases to trimming and J lost 10 bases; unmatched junction nucleotides: 9. In the original analysis: How many nucleated cells were present was estimated from reference gene primer amplification. TCRdb's copy holds only in-frame clones and misses some; the assay was immunoSEQ multiplex PCR. V and J calls and clone size are copied from that table; D and trimming were computed from the DNA. The sample includes roughly 59,000 clones, about four fifths of them seen just once. This sequence was found in a human donor in a cohort sampled during active COVID-19. The chain links TRBV18 to TRBJ1-1; 12 bases are a match to TRBD1. The sample comprised peripheral blood. This chain's CDR3 is CASSPGQGARLPAFF. CDR3 in DNA: TGTGCCAGCTCACCGGGACAGGGGGCGAGGCTTCCAGCTTTCTTT.